These 12 T cell receptor beta chains originate from one sample sequenced in a study of shared T cell receptors in the human thymus. Sequencing used immunoSEQ multiplex PCR; TCRdb keeps in-frame clones, though not all of them. This sample has roughly 550,000 clones; approximately 80% occur once, and the top ten carry more than 0.01%. These sequences were also reported in another study, on human thymus T cells.

Sequences were obtained from thymocytes. The receptors come from a boy younger than two with a congenital heart defect.

This chain connects TRBV27 to TRBJ2-3; 11 nucleotides agree with TRBD2. This CDR3 is built from 16 residues. Losses at the gene ends were 2 bases for V and 3 bases for J; bases not matched to a gene: 4. The germline gives CDR1 MNHEY, CDR2 SMNVEV (reference sequence). CDR3 DNA sequence: TGTGCCAGCAGTTTAAGGGCTAGCGGGAGGACAGATACGCAGTATTTT. Translation gives CASSLRASGRTDTQYF.

The chain is built from TRBV2 and TRBJ2-2; 11 positions match TRBD2. J was trimmed by 3 bases and V by 6 bases; bases with no gene match: 9. The CDR3 runs 17 residues. Germline assignment: CDR1 SNHLY and CDR2 FYNNEI. The CDR3 sequence: CASRTLSGRGDTGELFF. The CDR3 bases are TGTGCCAGCAGAACACTTAGCGGGAGGGGCGACACCGGGGAGCTGTTTTTT.

The gene calls are TRBV7-9 and TRBJ2-7, with TRBD2 identical over 11 bases. V lost 5 bases and J lost 2; bases outside the gene matches: 8. The CDR3 has 16 residues. CDR1 and CDR2 (germline): SEHNR, FQNEAQ (reference sequence). CDR3 DNA: TGTGCCAGCAGCCGACTAGCGGGAAAGAGACCCTACGAGCAGTACTTC. Translated: CASSRLAGKRPYEQYF. Complete variable domain (other parts from reference TRBV7-9 and TRBJ2-7): DTGVSQNPRHKITKRGQNVTFRCDPISEHNRLYWYRQTLGQGPEFLTYFQNEAQLEKSRLLSDRFSAERPKGSFSTLEIQRTEQGDSAMYLCASSRLAGKRPYEQYFGPGTRLTVT.

The V and J genes are TRBV15 and TRBJ1-5; TRBD1 matches at 8 bases. This CDR3 comprises 15 residues. With 0 bases clipped from V and 9 bases from J, the junction kept 7 bases outside the gene matches. CDR1 is LNHNV, CDR2 YYDKDF, per germline (reference sequence). The CDR3 sequence: CATSRDKDRVWPQHF. The CDR3 DNA reads as TGTGCCACCAGCAGAGATAAGGACAGGGTCTGGCCCCAGCATTTT.

J is TRBJ1-2 and V is TRBV30, with 7 bases identical to TRBD1. The germline gives CDR1 GTSNPN, CDR2 SVGIG (reference sequence). Trimming removed 2 bases from V and 5 bases from J; junction bases left unmatched: 20. The CDR3 runs to 18 residues. This CDR3 is CAWSPLVPKSDRKYGYTF. The CDR3 DNA follows: TGTGCCTGGAGTCCCCTCGTCCCCAAATCGGACAGGAAGTATGGCTACACCTTC.

The chain combines TRBV7-9 with TRBJ2-2; a possible D gene is TRBD2 (6 bases). The CDR3 length is 16 residues. V dropped 6 bases and J dropped 1 base, with 15 bases sitting between them. Germline CDR1 reads SEHNR; CDR2 reads FQNEAQ (reference sequence). The CDR3 DNA sequence: TGTGCCAGCAGTTGTACCGGGACTGTGAACACCGGGGAGCTGTTTTTT. Protein sequence: CASSCTGTVNTGELFF.

This clone has just a few counts. V and J are TRBV5-8 and TRBJ1-2, with D perhaps matching TRBD1 (5 bases). In germline, CDR1 is SGHTS, CDR2 YDEGEE. This CDR3 has 13 amino acids. V lost 2 bases to trimming and J lost 6 bases, with 11 bases between them. The CDR3 region has the DNA TGTGCCAGCAGCTTTTCGGGGGAGGATGGCTACACCTTC. The encoded protein is CASSFSGEDGYTF.

The rearrangement joins TRBV11-1 to TRBJ1-2; TRBD1 agrees at 9 bases. This CDR3 is 15 amino acids long. V was pared by 5 bases and J by 4 bases, with 8 bases of the junction left unmatched. CDR1 is SGHAT, CDR2 FQDESV, per germline (reference sequence). The CDR3 region is CASSPGTGNIYGYTF. As DNA, the CDR3 is TGTGCCAGCAGCCCCGGGACAGGGAATATCTATGGCTACACCTTC.

V usage is TRBV30 and J usage is TRBJ2-1; the match to TRBD2 covers 14 bases. V lost 4 bases to trimming and J lost 0 bases; unmatched junction nucleotides: 8. Germline values: CDR1 GTSNPN, CDR2 SVGIG (reference sequence). CDR3 length: 18 residues. The CDR3 DNA reads as TGTGCCTGGACTACGACTAGCGGGAGGGACCCCTCCTACAATGAGCAGTTCTTC. Residues: CAWTTTSGRDPSYNEQFF.

The J gene is TRBJ1-2, the V gene TRBV2; D is unclear. V gave up 2 bases and J gave up 3 bases, with 4 bases separating them. CDR3 length equals 12 residues. Looked up from germline, CDR1 is SNHLY and CDR2 is FYNNEI. The CDR3 region is CASSESDYGYTF. DNA for the CDR3: TGTGCCAGCAGTGAATCTGACTATGGCTACACCTTC.

This chain uses TRBV2 with TRBJ2-7; 9 nucleotides line up with TRBD1. The CDR3 consists of 15 residues. V was clipped by 5 bases and J by 3 bases; unmatched bases: 8. Germline V CDR1 and CDR2: SNHLY, FYNNEI. The CDR3: CASSPPGQGCYEQYF. The CDR3 nucleotides read TGTGCCAGCAGTCCTCCCGGACAGGGGTGCTACGAGCAGTACTTC.

A few counts support this clone. Here the CDR3 reads CASSQGGASYNEQFF. Here the CDR3 DNA reads TGCGCCAGCAGCCAAGGCGGTGCCTCCTACAATGAGCAGTTCTTC. V is TRBV4-3 and J is TRBJ2-1; D remains ambiguous. CDR3 length: 15 residues. Between the trimmed V and J ends, which lost 1 base and 0 bases, there was a span of 7 bases. CDR1 and CDR2 from the germline V gene are LGHNA and YSLEER.